Described below is a single T cell receptor beta chain sequence and its context. The CDR3 contains 18 residues. Per germline, CDR1 SGHVS and CDR2 FQNEAQ. J was trimmed by 3 bases and V by 1 base; bases with no gene match: 11. The data were produced by immunoSEQ multiplex PCR, yet TCRdb's version contains in-frame clones alone and is incomplete. The data hold 50,000 to 75,000 clones, with over 65% observed a single time. The data derive from a study of blood T cell repertoires in COVID-19. The rearrangement uses TRBV7-8 and TRBJ2-7, with 11 bases aligning to TRBD2. The source of this sequence is a man older than 75 with active or convalescent COVID-19. What was sequenced was peripheral blood. CDR3 sequence (DNA): TGTGCCAGCAGCTTAGTTGAGCTAGCGGGAGGTGGGGTCTACGAGCAGTACTTC. Its protein is CASSLVELAGGGVYEQYF.